Shown below are 6 T cell receptor beta chains from a single sample sequenced in a study of blood T cell repertoires in COVID-19 (dated by TCRdb to 2019 to 2021). Receptor libraries were prepared by the immunoSEQ multiplex PCR assay. TCRdb's version of the immuneACCESS table is confined to in-frame rearrangements and falls short of the full clone set. An unresolved V gene accounts for under half of the shortfall where checked; the remainder is of unknown origin. The sample table shows about 240,000 clones, and around nine tenths are seen once. The ten largest make up more than 0.65% of the sample. Sequencing was carried out using peripheral blood. The source is a man aged 25-40 years with COVID-19, enrolled during active disease.

The chain recombines TRBV5-1 with TRBJ2-7, with 9 bases fitting TRBD1. Losses at the gene ends were 2 bases for V and 2 bases for J; bases not matched to a gene: 8. This CDR3 region has 16 residues. In germline, CDR1 is SGHRS, CDR2 YFSETQ. The CDR3 region is CASSLATGTGTYEQYF. The CDR3 nucleotides read TGCGCCAGCAGCTTAGCTACCGGGACAGGGACCTACGAGCAGTACTTC.

This rearrangement joins TRBV19 to TRBJ2-5, with 14 positions matching TRBD2. The J segment lost 1 base and the V segment lost 8 bases, leaving 0 bases of the junction unmatched. The CDR3 covers 14 residues. Germline lookup yields CDR1 LNHDA and CDR2 SQIVND (reference sequence). The DNA of the CDR3 is TGTGCCAGTGGGACTAGCGGGGGCCAAGAGACCCAGTACTTC. Translated: CASGTSGGQETQYF. The full variable domain, with the rest looked up from reference TRBV19 and TRBJ2-5, is DGGITQSPKYLFRKEGQNVTLSCEQNLNHDAMYWYRQDPGQGLRLIYYSQIVNDFQKGDIAEGYSVSREKKESFPLTVTSAQKNPTAFYLCASGTSGGQETQYFGPGTRLLVL.

The chain uses TRBV11-2 and TRBJ2-2, with D uncertain. CDR3 length: 15 amino acids. Per germline, CDR1 SGHAT and CDR2 FQNNGV. Trimming cost V 5 bases and J 3 bases, with 13 bases left between them. The CDR3 DNA sequence: TGTGCCAGCAGCCCCTTCCCCGCGGACACCGGGGAGCTGTTTTTT. This sequence encodes CASSPFPADTGELFF.

The chain is built from TRBV3-1 (or the pseudogene TRBV3-2) and TRBJ1-1; D is undetermined. Germline lookup yields CDR1 LGHDT and CDR2 YNNKEL (reference sequence). Trimming left V 2 bases short and J 2 bases short, with 9 bases between. The CDR3 runs to 14 residues. The DNA for the CDR3 is TGTGCCAGCAGCCAAATCCAATTTAACACTGAAGCTTTCTTT. Protein product: CASSQIQFNTEAFF.

J is TRBJ1-3 and V is TRBV11-3, with D perhaps TRBD1 (5 bases). The CDR3 is 14 amino acids. Germline V gene lookup returns CDR1 SGHNT and CDR2 YENEEA. The ends were cut back, 6 bases at V and 4 bases at J, with 13 bases in the middle. The CDR3, as DNA: TGTGCCAGCAGTGAAGGGGCGCGGGGAAACACCATATATTTT. Translating gives CASSEGARGNTIYF. The entire variable domain, with the rest obtained from reference TRBV11-3 and TRBJ1-3, is as follows: EAGVVQSPRYKIIEKKQPVAFWCNPISGHNTLYWYLQNLGQGPELLIRYENEEAVDDSQLPKDRFSAERLKGVDSTLKIQPAELGDSAVYLCASSEGARGNTIYFGEGSWLTVV.

In this sample, this clone turned up once. The chain combines TRBV5-1 with TRBJ2-5; D ambiguous. Germline lookup yields CDR1 SGHRS and CDR2 YFSETQ. With 4 bases removed from V and 2 bases from J, the gap between germline ends came to 15 bases. The CDR3 extends over 15 amino acids. CDR3: CASSPISTLQETQYF. The CDR3 nucleotides read TGCGCCAGCAGCCCCATCTCGACACTGCAAGAGACCCAGTACTTC.